This TCR beta chain appears in the sequencing data of a study of blood T cells in healthy people across ages. Study-wide findings and caveats: Among T cells, TCR beta diversity per million cells dropped roughly linearly as age rose. It was held that the diversity estimates obtained from one million T cells were underestimates.

Regarding this clonotype: The antigen is not known. A junction boundary mismatches the germline segment, possibly from a read error.

This CDR3 spans 14 amino acids. Germline assignment: CDR1 DFQATT and CDR2 SNEGSKA (reference sequence). A second PCR of roughly 6 to 12 cycles used a sample-barcoded 5' primer and a J-beta primer mix. TCRdb reprocessed the 5' RACE reads via MiXCR and lists one record per CDR3 protein. The table lists about 1,400,000 distinct CDR3 sequences, 40% to 50% of them singletons. Drawing of peripheral blood yielded about 10 milliliters from each donor. The chain combines TRBV20-1 with TRBJ2-1; 10 positions agree with TRBD2. The clonotype originates from a woman in her late teens or twenties in good health. The sequenced sample consisted of blood. The CDR3 here is CSAGLAGGYKEQFF. In nucleotides, the CDR3 is TGCAGTGCAGGCTTAGCGGGGGGCTACAAGGAGCAGTTCTTC.